This TCR beta chain is drawn from a study of T cell responses to AZD1222 COVID-19 vaccine. In the case of this clone: No antigen is known for it.

Germline V lookup: CDR1 MGHRA, CDR2 YSYEKL. The CDR3 runs 18 residues. The V end lost 0 bases, the J end lost 1 base, and 17 bases lay between the germline ends. Study conclusions and caveats: Dominant CD4 TCR responses targeted spike regions 160-218 and 743-854. Of spike-specific TCRs, nearly half reportedly target regions left unmutated in variants. The sample set comprised mostly white British donors with more females, and clonal diversity was possibly underestimated. Only 5 or 6 individuals given AZD1222 were seropositive at baseline.

The assay was immunoSEQ multiplex PCR, and TCRdb's table has in-frame clones only and misses some. The sample has 120,000 or so clones, 87% seen once; the top ten hold roughly 1.2%. The receptor comes from an adult in good health. This chain joins TRBV4-1 and TRBJ2-3, with a possible D match to TRBD1 (6 bases). Source: peripheral blood, taken on day 0 of AZD1222 vaccination. The CDR3 coding sequence is TGCGCCAGCAGCCAAGATACGGCGAGGGGGTCCCGCACAGATACGCAGTATTTT. Translated: CASSQDTARGSRTDTQYF.